This T cell receptor (beta chain) was captured by sequencing in a study of Tregs in tolerant kidney transplant recipients. Study-wide context: Mixed chimerism was transient after nonmyeloablative marrow transplants from related graft donors.

Sequenced by immunoSEQ multiplex PCR; TCRdb stores in-frame clones only, minus some. The sample has just under 65,000 clones, less than 98% seen once; the top ten hold 0.34%. Germline CDR1 reads SGHRS; CDR2 reads YFSETQ. The CDR3 contains 17 residues. The V and J ends lost 4 bases and 3 bases, in that order; junction bases with no gene match: 9. This TCR came from a human donor who received a combined kidney and bone marrow transplant. The chain employs TRBV5-1 and TRBJ2-1; 11 bases agree with TRBD2. Sequenced here: Tregs from blood, sampled before the transplant. CDR3 region: CASSRGLAGGLYNEQFF. CDR3 in DNA: TGCGCCAGCAGCAGGGGCCTAGCGGGGGGTCTCTACAATGAGCAGTTCTTC.